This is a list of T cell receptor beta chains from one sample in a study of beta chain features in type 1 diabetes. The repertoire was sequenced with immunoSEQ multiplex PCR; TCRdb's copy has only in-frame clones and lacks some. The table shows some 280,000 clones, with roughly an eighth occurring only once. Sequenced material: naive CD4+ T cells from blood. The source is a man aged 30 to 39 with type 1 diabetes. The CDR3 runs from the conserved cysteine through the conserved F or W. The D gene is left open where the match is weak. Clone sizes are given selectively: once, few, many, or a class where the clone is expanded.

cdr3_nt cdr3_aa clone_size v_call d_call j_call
TGTGCCAGCAGTTATTCCGGACTGCTCACAGATACGCAGTATTTT CASSYSGLLTDTQYF NA TRBV6-5 NA TRBJ2-3
TGTGCCAGCAGTGACTGGGAGGGCAAAGGCAATCAGCCCCAGCATTTT CASSDWEGKGNQPQHF few TRBV2 NA TRBJ1-5
TGTGCCAGCAGCTTGTCCGCGAACACCGGGGAGCTGTTTTTT CASSLSANTGELFF NA TRBV5-6 NA TRBJ2-2
TGTGCCAGCAGGTCTAGGGGGCGGGAGGCCGGCAATGAGCAGTTCTTC CASRSRGREAGNEQFF NA TRBV7-8 NA TRBJ2-1
TGTGCCAGCAGTTACTTCGGGACTAGCGGTAACAATGAGCAGTTCTTC CASSYFGTSGNNEQFF NA TRBV28 TRBD2 TRBJ2-1
TGTGCCAGCAGTGGACAGGTATCTAATGAAGCTTTCTTT CASSGQVSNEAFF few TRBV6-1 NA TRBJ1-1
TGTGCCAGCAGTTCGCAGTTTCACAATGAGCAGTTCTTC CASSSQFHNEQFF NA TRBV28 NA TRBJ2-1
TGTGCCAGCAGCTCGATAGCGGGCAGGGCCAATGGCTACACCTTC CASSSIAGRANGYTF NA TRBV11-2 NA TRBJ1-2
TGTGCCAGCAGCTACGGGACAGGGGCCACAGATACGCAGTATTTT CASSYGTGATDTQYF few TRBV7-3 TRBD1 TRBJ2-3
TGCGCCAGCAGCCCACAGGAGATTAATGAAAAACTGTTTTTT CASSPQEINEKLFF NA TRBV5-1 NA TRBJ1-4
TGTGCCACCCGACGGGACAGAGGGGGCCAAAACATTCAGTACTTC CATRRDRGGQNIQYF NA TRBV15 TRBD1 TRBJ2-4
TGTGCCAGCTCACCGCTAGACGGGGTATACGAGCAGTACTTC CASSPLDGVYEQYF NA TRBV18 NA TRBJ2-7
TGTGCCAGTAGGTCACAGGGTAATAGCAATCAGCCCCAGCATTTT CASRSQGNSNQPQHF NA TRBV19 NA TRBJ1-5
TGCGCCAGCAGCTTGGAACTACGATACAATGAGCAGTTCTTC CASSLELRYNEQFF NA TRBV5-1 NA TRBJ2-1
TGTGCCAGCAGCTTCGGTGAGCAGTTCTTC CASSFGEQFF few TRBV5-5 NA TRBJ2-1